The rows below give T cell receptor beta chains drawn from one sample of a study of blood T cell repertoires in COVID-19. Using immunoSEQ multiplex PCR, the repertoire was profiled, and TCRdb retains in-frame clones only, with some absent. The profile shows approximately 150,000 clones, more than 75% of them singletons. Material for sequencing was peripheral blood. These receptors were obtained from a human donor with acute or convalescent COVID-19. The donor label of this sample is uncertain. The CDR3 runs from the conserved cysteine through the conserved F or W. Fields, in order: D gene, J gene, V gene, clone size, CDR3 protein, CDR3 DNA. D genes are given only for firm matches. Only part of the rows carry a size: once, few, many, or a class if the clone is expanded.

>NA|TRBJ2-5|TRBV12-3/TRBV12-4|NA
CASSFGAQETQYF
TGTGCCAGCAGTTTCGGTGCCCAAGAGACCCAGTACTTC
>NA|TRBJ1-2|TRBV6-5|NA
CASSYSVGVGEGGYTF
TGTGCCAGCAGTTACTCAGTCGGCGTAGGGGAAGGGGGCTACACCTTC
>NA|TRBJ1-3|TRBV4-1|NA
CASSHIGHRTHSGNTIYF
TGCGCCAGCAGCCATATTGGTCACAGGACCCACTCTGGAAACACCATATATTTT
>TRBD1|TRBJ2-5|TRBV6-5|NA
CASRPTGGQETQYF
TGTGCCAGCAGGCCTACAGGGGGACAAGAGACCCAGTACTTC
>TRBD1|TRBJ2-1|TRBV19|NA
CASSNPYRGRNEQFF
TGTGCCAGTAGTAACCCCTACAGGGGGCGAAATGAGCAGTTCTTC
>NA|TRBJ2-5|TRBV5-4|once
CASSSTDRLETQYF
TGTGCCAGCAGCTCTACCGACAGGTTGGAGACCCAGTACTTC
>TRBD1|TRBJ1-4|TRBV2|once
CASRRTGLNEKLFF
TGTGCCAGCAGAAGGACAGGCCTTAATGAAAAACTGTTTTTT
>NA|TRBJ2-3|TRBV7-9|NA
CASSWGRGSTDTQYF
TGTGCCAGCAGTTGGGGAAGGGGAAGCACAGATACGCAGTATTTT
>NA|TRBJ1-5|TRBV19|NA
CASSKVGAGVGNNQPQHF
TGTGCCAGTAGTAAAGTAGGAGCCGGGGTTGGGAACAATCAGCCCCAGCATTTT
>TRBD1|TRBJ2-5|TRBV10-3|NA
CAISEGTGGLRETQYF
TGTGCCATCAGTGAGGGAACAGGGGGCTTGCGAGAGACCCAGTACTTC